This TCR beta chain appears in the sequencing data of a study of OX40 agonist ivuxolimab in advanced cancers. Study-wide background: The diagnoses of dose-escalation patients were hepatocellular carcinoma, melanoma, renal cell or head and neck cancer.

Clones were read by immunoSEQ multiplex PCR, and TCRdb kept only the in-frame ones, dropping some. The sample gives 90,000 to 100,000 clones, around 96% of which show up once; around 2.2% is in the top ten. The CDR3 length is 16 residues. V lost 7 bases to trimming and J lost 0 bases; unmatched junction nucleotides: 11. From germline, CDR1 is SQVTM and CDR2 ANQGSEA. The sequences come from CD4+ or CD8+ T cells sorted from blood, collected in a trial of the OX40 agonist ivuxolimab. The source is an adult with an advanced solid tumor such as melanoma, head and neck, liver or kidney cancer. J is TRBJ1-2 and V is TRBV29-1, with 10 bases fitting TRBD1. The CDR3 DNA follows: TGCAGCGCCCTACTGACAGGGGGCCTAGCTAACTATGGCTACACCTTC. It specifies CSALLTGGLANYGYTF.